The clone carrying this T cell receptor (beta chain) was counted only a few times. This sample is drawn from a study of immune heterogeneity within non-small cell lung tumors. Bulk tumor genomic DNA (approximately 610 ng per sample) served as template. Collection of several biopsies per primary tumor, spaced far apart, took place during surgery. Patients had untreated, newly diagnosed non-small cell lung cancer and underwent curative surgery. Amplifying TCR beta CDR3 involved multiplex PCR carried out with 32 V and 13 J primers. TCRdb passed the multiplex PCR reads through MiXCR, listing each CDR3 protein once. Of some 31,000 distinct CDR3 sequences listed, around 30% are singletons. Germline V gives CDR1 SGDLS, CDR2 YYNGEE. The V end lost 0 bases, the J end lost 4 bases, and 10 bases lay between the germline ends. The CDR3 loop spans 15 amino acids.

The receptor comes from a man aged 35 to 55 with non-small cell lung cancer. The J gene is TRBJ2-2, the V gene TRBV9; D gene uncertain. Sequenced: lung tumor tissue. CDR3 bases: TGTGCCAGCAGCGTAGGATCCACCGGCACCGGGGAGCTGTTTTTT. This encodes CASSVGSTGTGELFF.